Presented here are 17 T cell receptor beta chains from one specimen sequenced in a study of CD8+CD57+ T cells in acquired aplastic anemia listed by TCRdb under 2018. Sequencing took place on an Illumina HiSeq 2000. Genomic DNA was used as template for profiling of TCR beta VDJ combinations and CDR3 sequences. Using fastp trimming at Q25 and MiXCR clonotype assembly, TCRdb reanalyzed the public sequencing data and kept in-frame beta chains. Every CDR3 protein is listed once, alongside the most common genes and DNA of its rows. This sample is represented by some 200,000 distinct CDR3 sequences; 30% to 40% of them were singletons. The biggest ten clones account for around 1.1% of the sample. The specimen was sorted CD4+, CD8+, or CD8+CD57+ T cells (not recorded which) from PBMCs. Receptor source: a human donor in good health, serving as a control.

V usage is TRBV10-3 and J usage is TRBJ2-7; perhaps TRBD2 as D (6 bases). Germline-derived CDR1 and CDR2 are ENHRY and SYGVKD. Trimming removed 10 bases from V and 3 bases from J, with 13 bases in between. The length of the CDR3 is 12 residues. In DNA, the CDR3 is TGTGCCACCTTGGACTATTACTACGAGCAGTACTTC. This gives the protein CATLDYYYEQYF.

This clonotype has only one observation. The chain carries TRBV5-1 and TRBJ1-6; 8 nucleotides match TRBD1. The length of the CDR3 is 14 residues. Per germline, CDR1 SGHRS and CDR2 YFSETQ. After removal of 3 bases from V and 9 bases from J, the junction contained 5 bases not matched to a gene. The CDR3 region is CASSSGQGSSPLHF. The CDR3 DNA follows: TGCGCCAGCAGCTCTGGACAGGGCTCTTCACCCCTCCACTTT.

This clonotype appeared a few times. This sequence may be a read error, since a much larger clone differs from it by one base. The chain carries TRBV7-8 and TRBJ2-5, with D possibly TRBD1 on 6 matching bases. Germline V gives CDR1 SGHVS, CDR2 FQNEAQ. The CDR3 extends over 17 amino acids. The CDR3, as DNA: TGTGCCAGCGGCTTAGCCAGGCTCGCAATGAGGGGGGAGACCCAGTACTTC. As protein: CASGLARLAMRGETQYF. The variable domain in full, completed from reference TRBV7-8 and TRBJ2-5, reads GAGVSQSPRYKVAKRGQDVALRCDPISGHVSLFWYQQALGQGPEFLTYFQNEAQLDKSGLPSDRFFAERPEGSVSTLKIQRTQQEDSAVYLCASGLARLAMRGETQYFGPGTRLLVL.

This clonotype appeared once. One end of the junction is discordant with germline, which a read error may explain. The genes are TRBV5-1 and TRBJ1-1; the D is unclear. CDR1 SGHRS and CDR2 YFSETQ come from the germline V gene. CDR3 length: 14 amino acids. The CDR3 DNA follows: TGCGCCAGCAGCGCCTCCGGGTCGAACACTGAAGTTTTCTTT. Amino acids: CASSASGSNTEVFF.

Comments on this clonotype: A much larger clone sits a single nucleotide away, making a read error possible. The final CDR3 position lacks the conserved phenylalanine or tryptophan, pointing to a likely read error. The chain employs TRBV19 and TRBJ1-5, with TRBD1 matching 9 bases. The CDR3 covers 16 residues. Germline assignment: CDR1 LNHDA and CDR2 SQIVND (reference sequence). V was pared by 5 bases and J by 4 bases, with 9 bases of the junction left unmatched. CDR3 DNA sequence: TGTGCCAGTAGTCCACGGGACAGGGATCTAAATCAGCCCCAGCATTGT. Its protein product is CASSPRDRDLNQPQHC.

This clonotype has ten or more counts. The chain recombines TRBV19 with TRBJ2-1; TRBD2 aligns across 8 bases. The germline V gene has CDR1 LNHDA and CDR2 SQIVND (reference sequence). This CDR3 has 17 residues. Trimming removed 3 bases from V and 5 bases from J; junction bases left unmatched: 12. CDR3: CASSISLSVAGNNEQFF. DNA of the CDR3: TGTGCCAGTAGTATCTCGTTGTCTGTAGCGGGGAACAATGAGCAGTTCTTC.

Ten or more counts support this clonotype. The chain joins TRBV2 to TRBJ2-7, with TRBD2 matching over 16 bases. V was clipped by 5 bases and J by 5 bases; unmatched bases: 3. This CDR3 comprises 15 residues. The germline V gene has CDR1 SNHLY and CDR2 FYNNEI. CDR3 in amino acids: CASSSGLAGGDEQYF. The CDR3 DNA is TGTGCCAGCAGTTCGGGACTAGCGGGAGGGGACGAGCAGTACTTC.

Concerning this clonotype itself: This may come from a read error, since a much larger clone is one base off. The chain links TRBV4-1 to TRBJ2-3; D possibly corresponds to TRBD1 (5 bases). The V end lost 11 bases, the J end lost 2 bases, and 23 bases lay between the germline ends. The germline V gene encodes CDR1 MGHRA and CDR2 YSYEKL. The CDR3 loop spans 16 amino acids. The CDR3: CAGNTRKGDNTDTQYF. CDR3 in DNA: TGCGCCGGCAACACAAGAAAAGGGGATAACACAGATACGCAGTATTTT.

This clonotype was recorded a few times. The CDR3 spells CASSGFLQPSGNTIYF. DNA for the CDR3: TGTGCCAGCAGTGGATTCTTGCAACCCTCTGGAAACACCATATATTTT. The V and J genes are TRBV25-1 and TRBJ1-3; D gene uncertain. Germline assignment: CDR1 MGHDK and CDR2 SYGVNS. Trimming took off 4 bases at V and 0 bases at J, with 13 bases between the two ends. The CDR3 length is 16 residues.

This clonotype was seen repeatedly, ten times or more. The rearrangement joins TRBV19 to TRBJ1-1; the match to TRBD1 covers 9 bases. The V segment lost 3 bases and the J segment 5 bases; nucleotides outside the gene matches: 4. From germline, CDR1 is LNHDA and CDR2 SQIVND (reference sequence). CDR3 length: 14 residues. CDR3 coding DNA: TGTGCCAGTAGTATCACAGGGGGCAGGACTGAAGCTTTCTTT. Its translation: CASSITGGRTEAFF.

The rearrangement links TRBV7-9 to TRBJ2-1; 7 nucleotides match TRBD1. The V and J ends lost 7 bases and 6 bases, in that order; junction bases with no gene match: 6. Germline loops: CDR1 SEHNR, CDR2 FQNEAQ (reference sequence). This CDR3 is 13 amino acids long. This CDR3 reads CASNYRDSNEQFF. The CDR3 DNA follows: TGTGCCAGCAACTACCGGGACAGCAATGAGCAGTTCTTC.

In its sample, this clonotype was seen many times. This chain joins TRBV9 and TRBJ2-5; 8 bases are shared with TRBD1. Germline V CDR1 and CDR2: SGDLS, YYNGEE. The CDR3 totals 16 residues. J gave up 2 bases and V 4 bases, and 10 bases lay outside the gene matches. The CDR3 region is CASSRTRGRSQETQYF. The DNA for the CDR3 is TGTGCCAGCAGCCGAACCAGGGGGCGCAGTCAAGAGACCCAGTACTTC.

A word on this clonotype: A much larger clone lies one base from this, so it may be a read error. V gene TRBV19 combines with J gene TRBJ1-5; weak D call: TRBD1 (6 bases). The germline gives CDR1 LNHDA, CDR2 SQIVND (reference sequence). The CDR3 is made up of 14 amino acids. CDR3: CASNIEGGVQPQHF. In DNA form, the CDR3 reads TGTGCCAGTAATATAGAAGGGGGTGTCCAGCCCCAGCATTTT.

On this clonotype: This sequence may be a read error, since a much larger clone differs from it by one base. Here the CDR3 omits its conserved ending phenylalanine or tryptophan, so a read error is the likely source. The chain links TRBV19 to TRBJ2-7, with TRBD1 as a possible D gene (5 bases). The ends were cut back, 9 bases at V and 5 bases at J, with 17 bases in the middle. Germline-derived CDR1 and CDR2 are LNHDA and SQIVND (reference sequence). The CDR3 has 13 residues. This CDR3 is CASSSQGSNEQYL. CDR3 coding DNA: TGTGCCAGCAGCTCCCAGGGTTCTAACGAGCAGTACCTC.

The chain joins TRBV7-6 to TRBJ2-1; no clear D. The CDR3 contains 15 residues. V was cut by 5 bases and J by 5 bases, with 16 bases left in between. Germline-derived CDR1 and CDR2 are SGHVS and FNYEAQ. CDR3: CASSKSALWNNEQFF. CDR3 nucleotide sequence: TGTGCCAGCAGCAAATCTGCTTTATGGAACAATGAGCAGTTCTTC.

This clonotype came up many times. The J gene is TRBJ1-3, the V gene TRBV2; D is perhaps TRBD1 (6 bases). V lost 6 bases, J lost 4 bases, and 13 bases lay in between. The CDR3 totals 14 residues. Per germline, CDR1 SNHLY and CDR2 FYNNEI. The CDR3 is CASSEGGTGNTIYF. The CDR3 DNA sequence: TGTGCCAGCAGCGAGGGGGGCACCGGAAACACCATATATTTT.

The chain employs TRBV6-5 and TRBJ1-5; no firm D call. V gave up 2 bases and J gave up 3 bases, with 11 bases separating them. The CDR3 consists of 15 residues. Germline loops: CDR1 MNHEY, CDR2 SVGAGI. CDR3: CASSYTAGFNQPQHF. DNA of the CDR3: TGTGCCAGCAGTTACACGGCCGGATTCAATCAGCCCCAGCATTTT.